The next 31 T cell receptor beta chains were all read from a single sample in a study of T cell clones after liver transplantation. The repertoire was sequenced with immunoSEQ multiplex PCR; TCRdb's copy has only in-frame clones and lacks some. The sample shows about 51,000 clones, less than 90% of them seen only once. Source: CD8+ T cells from blood, taken 12 months after liver transplant. The receptors originated from a human patient who received a liver transplant. Some T cells may be the graft donor's.

The rearrangement uses TRBV4-1 and TRBJ2-1; 7 nucleotides line up with TRBD2. CDR1 is MGHRA and CDR2 is YSYEKL in the germline V gene. J was trimmed by 0 bases and V by 1 base; bases with no gene match: 12. The CDR3 contains 19 residues. The CDR3 region has the DNA TGCGCCAGCAGCCAAGCAACGCTAGCGGTTATAACCTCCTACAATGAGCAGTTCTTC. Translated: CASSQATLAVITSYNEQFF.

This chain joins TRBV28 and TRBJ1-2; 8 nucleotides line up with TRBD1. This CDR3 is 15 amino acids long. The V and J ends lost 5 bases and 7 bases, in that order; junction bases with no gene match: 12. Germline values: CDR1 MDHEN, CDR2 SYDVKM. CDR3: CASSTIPRGRAGYTF. DNA of the CDR3: TGTGCCAGCAGTACTATCCCCAGGGGGCGGGCTGGCTACACCTTC.

The CDR3 bases are TGTGCCAGCAGGGCAGGGGCGGGAGCCAAAAACATTCAGTACTTC. This codes for CASRAGAGAKNIQYF. V usage is TRBV2 and J usage is TRBJ2-4; perhaps TRBD1 as D (6 bases). V was cut by 6 bases and J by 0 bases, with 12 bases left in between. Per germline, CDR1 SNHLY and CDR2 FYNNEI. There are 15 residues in the CDR3.

The chain is built from TRBV11-2 and TRBJ2-5, with D unclear. V was clipped by 1 base and J by 4 bases, with 7 bases between them. The CDR3 length is 13 residues. CDR1 is SGHAT and CDR2 is FQNNGV in the germline V gene. The CDR3 nucleotides are TGTGCCAGCAGCTTAGCCCGGAGAGAGACCCAGTACTTC. It codes for CASSLARRETQYF.

The V gene is TRBV29-1, the J gene TRBJ1-3; 7 bases align to TRBD1. CDR3 size: 14 residues. Germline assignment: CDR1 SQVTM and CDR2 ANQGSEA. The V and J ends lost 6 bases and 4 bases, in that order; junction bases with no gene match: 9. Here the CDR3 reads CSVDRDGGGNTIYF. The CDR3 bases are TGCAGCGTCGACAGGGATGGGGGGGGAAACACCATATATTTT.

The V and J genes are TRBV5-5 and TRBJ1-1; D is ambiguous. V was cut by 0 bases and J by 5 bases, with 8 bases left in between. CDR3 size: 13 residues. The V gene's germline CDR1 is SGHKS and CDR2 YYEKEE (reference sequence). The CDR3 DNA is TGTGCCAGCAGCTTGGATTTGGGAACTGAAGCTTTCTTT. Protein sequence: CASSLDLGTEAFF.

The chain has TRBV6-5 and TRBJ2-1; no firm D call. V lost 6 bases, J lost 8 bases, and 8 bases lay in between. Per the germline V gene, CDR1 is MNHEY and CDR2 is SVGAGI. The CDR3 sequence is 11 residues long. The DNA for the CDR3 is TGTGCCAGCAGCCCGGGTGATGAGCAGTTCTTC. Its protein product is CASSPGDEQFF.

The chain recombines TRBV7-8 with TRBJ2-1; TRBD2 agrees at 8 bases. There are 17 residues in the CDR3. V lost 0 bases to trimming and J lost 4 bases; unmatched junction nucleotides: 8. Germline V gene sequence: CDR1 SGHVS, CDR2 FQNEAQ. The CDR3 reads CASSLAIRLALYNEQFF. For the CDR3, the DNA is TGTGCCAGCAGCTTAGCTATAAGACTAGCGTTGTACAATGAGCAGTTCTTC. Full variable domain (outside the CDR3, taken from reference TRBV7-8 and TRBJ2-1): GAGVSQSPRYKVAKRGQDVALRCDPISGHVSLFWYQQALGQGPEFLTYFQNEAQLDKSGLPSDRFFAERPEGSVSTLKIQRTQQEDSAVYLCASSLAIRLALYNEQFFGPGTRLTVL.

The CDR3, as DNA: TGCGCCAGCAGCCAAGGTAGTCAGGGTGGAAACACCATATATTTT. Translation: CASSQGSQGGNTIYF. V gene TRBV4-3 combines with J gene TRBJ1-3, with D possibly TRBD1 on 5 matching bases. Trimming cost V 1 base and J 3 bases, with 10 bases left between them. CDR3 size: 15 residues. Germline V lookup: CDR1 LGHNA, CDR2 YSLEER.

The chain is built from TRBV19 and TRBJ2-1, with 7 bases fitting TRBD2. V gave up 3 bases and J gave up 5 bases; unmatched junction bases: 13. The CDR3 covers 17 residues. Germline CDR1 is LNHDA and CDR2 is SQIVND (reference sequence). CDR3 sequence (DNA): TGTGCCAGTAGTATTATCCCAGGCGGGGGACCAAACAATGAGCAGTTCTTC. It encodes CASSIIPGGGPNNEQFF.

The J gene is TRBJ2-7, the V gene TRBV6-1, with a weak D call TRBD2 (6 bases). CDR3 length equals 14 residues. From germline, CDR1 is MNHNS and CDR2 SASEGT. Trimming cost V 3 bases and J 0 bases, with 9 bases left between them. In DNA, the CDR3 is TGTGCCAGCAGTGAGGGGCGGGACTCCTACGAGCAGTACTTC. Translating gives CASSEGRDSYEQYF.

The chain is built from TRBV7-9 and TRBJ2-3, with 11 bases that match TRBD2. This CDR3 has 14 residues. Germline trimming cut 11 bases from V and 3 bases from J; bases unmatched to any gene: 7. CDR1 is SEHNR and CDR2 is FQNEAQ in the germline V gene (reference sequence). The CDR3: CAGILAGETDTQYF. Written as DNA, the CDR3 is TGTGCCGGAATACTAGCGGGAGAGACAGATACGCAGTATTTT.

The gene calls are TRBV7-9 and TRBJ2-5; 8 bases line up with TRBD2. J lost 4 bases, V lost 3 bases, and 4 bases had no gene match. The CDR3 spans 14 residues. The V gene's germline CDR1 is SEHNR and CDR2 FQNEAQ (reference sequence). The CDR3: CASSLIAGPETQYF. For the CDR3, the DNA is TGTGCCAGCAGCTTGATAGCGGGACCAGAGACCCAGTACTTC.

This chain uses TRBV9 with TRBJ1-2; 7 bases agree with TRBD1. Trimming cost V 0 bases and J 4 bases; bases outside gene matches: 3. The CDR3 is made up of 14 amino acids. Germline CDR1 reads SGDLS; CDR2 reads YYNGEE. The CDR3 here is CASSVEGAPYGYTF. The CDR3 coding sequence is TGTGCCAGCAGCGTAGAGGGGGCTCCCTATGGCTACACCTTC.

V usage is TRBV5-8 and J usage is TRBJ2-1; tentatively, D is TRBD1 (5 bases). This CDR3 is built from 15 residues. Between the trimmed V and J ends, which lost 3 bases and 8 bases, there was a span of 18 bases. Germline CDR1 SGHTS, CDR2 YDEGEE. CDR3 DNA sequence: TGTGCCAGCAGCTCGCAAGGGGCCAGTGGGGATGAGCAGTTCTTC. Its protein is CASSSQGASGDEQFF.

The V call is TRBV29-1, the J call TRBJ2-7, with D perhaps TRBD2 (6 bases). With 4 bases removed from V and 0 bases from J, the gap between germline ends came to 13 bases. Germline loops: CDR1 SQVTM, CDR2 ANQGSEA. CDR3 length equals 14 residues. The CDR3 DNA reads TGCAGCGTTGGGGGGGATATGGACTCCTACGAGCAGTACTTC. Amino acids: CSVGGDMDSYEQYF.

The chain links TRBV27 to TRBJ2-1; 11 positions agree with TRBD1. The germline V gene has CDR1 MNHEY and CDR2 SMNVEV (reference sequence). Trimming at V came to 2 bases and at J to 11 bases, leaving 14 bases not matched to a gene. CDR3 length: 17 amino acids. CDR3: CASSLQDRGPPVGQQFF. As DNA, the CDR3 is TGTGCCAGCAGTTTACAGGACAGGGGGCCTCCTGTAGGGCAGCAGTTCTTC.

A single count supports this clone. CDR3 protein: CATSLSLSNQPQHF. In DNA form, the CDR3 reads TGCGCCACCTCCTTGTCTCTTAGCAATCAGCCCCAGCATTTT. This sequence joins TRBV4-3 and TRBJ1-5; the D is unclear. The CDR3 covers 14 residues. Germline V lookup: CDR1 LGHNA, CDR2 YSLEER. V lost 10 bases and J lost 0, with 13 bases in between.

This chain connects TRBV29-1 to TRBJ2-2; D uncertain. In germline, CDR1 is SQVTM, CDR2 ANQGSEA. CDR3 length equals 14 residues. V dropped 4 bases and J dropped 5 bases, with 14 bases sitting between them. This chain's CDR3 is CSVGVVSATGELFF. In DNA, the CDR3 is TGCAGCGTTGGGGTAGTCAGCGCTACCGGGGAGCTGTTTTTT.

As DNA, the CDR3 is TGTGCCAGCAGCCAAGGGGGCGACACCCACCGAAGGGGAGCTTTCTTT. This sequence encodes CASSQGGDTHRRGAFF. The J gene is TRBJ1-1, the V gene TRBV14; a weak D match, TRBD1 (5 bases). The CDR3 is made up of 16 amino acids. CDR1 is SGHDN, CDR2 FVKESK, per germline. Trimming shortened V by 1 base and J by 10 bases, and 22 bases separated the two germline ends. Complete variable domain (other parts from reference TRBV14 and TRBJ1-1): EAGVTQFPSHSVIEKGQTVTLRCDPISGHDNLYWYRRVMGKEIKFLLHFVKESKQDESGMPNNRFLAERTGGTYSTLKVQPAELEDSGVYFCASSQGGDTHRRGAFFGQGTRLTVV.

The chain joins TRBV5-1 to TRBJ2-7, with D tentatively TRBD1 or TRBD2 (6 bases each). V dropped 0 bases and J dropped 5 bases, with 12 bases sitting between them. The CDR3 has 14 residues. Germline CDR1 is SGHRS and CDR2 is YFSETQ. The CDR3 DNA follows: TGCGCCAGCAGCTTGGGAGGGGGGATCCACGAGCAGTACTTC. The encoded protein is CASSLGGGIHEQYF.

Here the CDR3 DNA reads TGTGCCAGTAGTATGGTCGGAAACTCCTACAATGAGCAGTTCTTC. Translation: CASSMVGNSYNEQFF. This rearrangement joins TRBV19 to TRBJ2-1; D remains unclear. Germline V gene data show CDR1 as LNHDA and CDR2 as SQIVND (reference sequence). The CDR3 consists of 15 residues. Trimming shortened V by 3 bases and J by 0 bases, and 9 bases separated the two germline ends.

V usage is TRBV28 and J usage is TRBJ2-7; D not resolved. This CDR3 region has 14 residues. Trimming took 2 bases from V and 2 from J, leaving 10 bases between them. CDR1 is MDHEN, CDR2 SYDVKM, per germline. This chain's CDR3 is CASSLRSKPYEQYF. The CDR3 DNA is TGTGCCAGCAGTTTACGCTCCAAACCCTACGAGCAGTACTTC. Full variable domain (outside the CDR3, taken from reference TRBV28 and TRBJ2-7): DVKVTQSSRYLVKRTGEKVFLECVQDMDHENMFWYRQDPGLGLRLIYFSYDVKMKEKGDIPEGYSVSREKKERFSLILESASTNQTSMYLCASSLRSKPYEQYFGPGTRLTVT.

The chain has TRBV28 and TRBJ2-1; a weak D match, TRBD2 (6 bases). This CDR3 comprises 16 residues. Trimming stripped 6 bases from V and 6 bases from J, with 21 bases between. From germline, CDR1 is MDHEN and CDR2 SYDVKM. CDR3 region: CASSLGPGVEVNEQFF. DNA for the CDR3: TGTGCCAGCAGCCTAGGCCCGGGAGTAGAGGTCAATGAGCAGTTCTTC.

The V call is TRBV28, the J call TRBJ2-1; tentative D call: TRBD1 (6 bases). The CDR3 is 14 amino acids. V was trimmed by 3 bases and J by 15 bases, leaving 21 bases between them. The germline CDR1 and CDR2 sequences are MDHEN and SYDVKM. CDR3 region: CASSLGRGRPFPFF. DNA of the CDR3: TGTGCCAGCAGTTTGGGCAGGGGAAGGCCGTTCCCGTTCTTC. The variable domain in full, completed from reference TRBV28 and TRBJ2-1, reads DVKVTQSSRYLVKRTGEKVFLECVQDMDHENMFWYRQDPGLGLRLIYFSYDVKMKEKGDIPEGYSVSREKKERFSLILESASTNQTSMYLCASSLGRGRPFPFFGPGTRLTVL.

This clone was counted once. The J gene is TRBJ1-2, the V gene TRBV6-1; D is ambiguous. Trimming shortened V by 5 bases and J by 2 bases, and 9 bases separated the two germline ends. The V gene's germline CDR1 is MNHNS and CDR2 SASEGT. The CDR3 has 13 amino acids. CDR3: CASSFTVNYGYTF. CDR3 in DNA: TGTGCCAGCAGTTTTACAGTGAACTATGGCTACACCTTC.

The V call is TRBV6-5, the J call TRBJ2-3, with TRBD2 matching 7 bases. Germline V gives CDR1 MNHEY, CDR2 SVGAGI. The CDR3 consists of 16 residues. After removal of 4 bases from V and 4 bases from J, the junction contained 11 bases not matched to a gene. The CDR3 sequence is CASSSMGGGRADTQYF. Here the CDR3 DNA reads TGTGCCAGCAGTTCCATGGGGGGAGGGCGGGCAGATACGCAGTATTTT.

The chain is built from TRBV29-1 and TRBJ1-2, with 10 bases that match TRBD1. The CDR3 extends over 13 amino acids. Trimming at V came to 1 base and at J to 8 bases, leaving 4 bases not matched to a gene. Per germline, CDR1 SQVTM and CDR2 ANQGSEA. DNA of the CDR3: TGCAGCGTTGAAGGCGGACAGGGGGACGGCTACACCTTC. It codes for CSVEGGQGDGYTF.

The chain has TRBV27 and TRBJ1-2; perhaps TRBD1 as D (5 bases). Trimming left V 1 base short and J 5 bases short, with 11 bases between. Germline V CDR1 and CDR2: MNHEY, SMNVEV (reference sequence). This CDR3 comprises 14 residues. DNA of the CDR3: TGTGCCAGCAGTTTATTAAACGGGGGGTATGGCTACACCTTC. Its translation is CASSLLNGGYGYTF.

The rearrangement uses TRBV5-1 and TRBJ2-2, with TRBD1 matching over 8 bases. This CDR3 comprises 16 residues. The V and J ends lost 0 bases and 6 bases, in that order; junction bases with no gene match: 7. The germline V gene encodes CDR1 SGHRS and CDR2 YFSETQ. CDR3: CASSLADRGKAGELFF. The CDR3, as DNA: TGCGCCAGCAGCTTGGCCGACAGGGGTAAGGCCGGGGAGCTGTTTTTT.

The chain joins TRBV4-3 to TRBJ1-4; D might be TRBD1 (5 bases). The CDR3 extends over 15 amino acids. V lost 0 bases, J lost 3 bases, and 8 bases lay in between. Germline loops: CDR1 LGHNA, CDR2 YSLEER. CDR3 residues: CASSQDTGPNEKLFF. The CDR3 coding sequence is TGCGCCAGCAGCCAAGATACAGGCCCTAATGAAAAACTGTTTTTT.